Listed below are T cell receptor beta chains from one sample, sequenced in a study of long-term antiretroviral therapy in people with HIV. Measured with immunoSEQ multiplex PCR; TCRdb has only the in-frame clones, and not every one. The sample lists 30,000 or so clones; about four fifths were seen once. The sample consisted of unsorted PBMCs, taken 3 years after starting antiretroviral therapy. The receptors derive from a man aged 50-60 years with HIV. Both conserved end residues are part of each CDR3. Each record gives: CDR3 length, D gene, clone size, V gene, J gene, CDR3 protein, CDR3 DNA. The D gene is left open where the match is weak. Size is omitted from some rows. Given values are once, few, many or a class for expanded clones.

15	-	-	TRBV4-1	TRBJ1-2	CASSQDPGADYGYTF	TGCGCCAGCAGCCAAGACCCCGGGGCTGATTATGGCTACACCTTC
18	TRBD2	-	TRBV23-1	TRBJ2-1	CASSSPGTSGSYRNEQFF	TGCGCCAGCAGTTCCCCCGGGACTAGCGGGAGTTACCGCAATGAGCAGTTCTTC
13	-	-	TRBV7-3	TRBJ1-3	CASSVGPGNTIYF	TGTGCCAGCAGCGTCGGCCCCGGAAACACCATATATTTT
13	-	few	TRBV27	TRBJ2-7	CASRFTGSYEQYF	TGTGCCAGCAGATTCACGGGTTCCTACGAGCAGTACTTC
15	-	-	TRBV6-4	TRBJ2-1	CASSEEAGSYNEQFF	TGTGCCAGCAGTGAGGAGGCAGGCTCCTACAATGAGCAGTTCTTC
11	-	-	TRBV20-1	TRBJ1-2	CSASLQDGYTF	TGCAGTGCTAGTCTACAGGATGGCTACACCTTC
14	-	few	TRBV6-1	TRBJ1-5	CASSEVDIDQPQHF	TGTGCCAGCAGTGAAGTTGACATCGATCAGCCCCAGCATTTT
14	-	-	TRBV6-5	TRBJ1-3	CASTSLSSGNTIYF	TGTGCCAGCACTTCCCTGAGCTCTGGAAACACCATATATTTT
14	-	-	TRBV29-1	TRBJ2-4	CSVAGVLAKNIQYF	TGCAGCGTTGCGGGAGTACTAGCCAAAAACATTCAGTACTTC
14	-	-	TRBV28	TRBJ2-5	CASGTLAPQETQYF	TGTGCCAGCGGAACTCTAGCGCCCCAAGAGACCCAGTACTTC
13	-	-	TRBV9	TRBJ1-4	CASSVDFAAELFF	TGTGCCAGCAGCGTGGACTTTGCCGCGGAACTGTTTTTT
16	TRBD1	few	TRBV7-2	TRBJ2-6	CASSLADRVGANVLTF	TGTGCCAGCAGCTTAGCGGACAGGGTGGGGGCCAACGTCCTGACTTTC
21	TRBD1	-	TRBV30	TRBJ1-1	CAWSALLVRVRGPRLNTEAFF	TGTGCCTGGAGTGCCCTCCTAGTAAGAGTGAGGGGGCCCAGGCTAAACACTGAAGCTTTCTTT
15	-	-	TRBV6-5	TRBJ2-3	CASSPRRPSTDTQYF	TGTGCCAGCAGCCCCCGGAGGCCTAGCACAGATACGCAGTATTTT
15	-	-	TRBV7-9	TRBJ2-1	CASSPRVPRYNEQFF	TGTGCCAGCAGCCCCAGGGTTCCTCGCTACAATGAGCAGTTCTTC
15	-	-	TRBV11-1	TRBJ2-1	CASSPNERTLGEQFF	TGTGCCAGCAGCCCTAATGAGAGAACCCTGGGTGAGCAGTTCTTC
16	TRBD1	-	TRBV4-3	TRBJ2-1	CASSQDPGQGADEQFF	TGCGCCAGCAGCCAAGATCCGGGACAGGGGGCTGATGAGCAGTTCTTC
14	TRBD2	once	TRBV9	TRBJ2-1	CASSPSTSFNEQFF	TGTGCCAGCAGCCCATCGACTAGCTTCAATGAGCAGTTCTTC
13	-	-	TRBV5-8	TRBJ2-5	CASSLGVLETQYF	TGTGCCAGCAGCTTGGGGGTTTTAGAGACCCAGTACTTC
16	TRBD2	-	TRBV18	TRBJ2-7	CASSPPTSGGSYEQYF	TGTGCCAGCTCACCACCGACTAGCGGGGGTTCCTACGAGCAGTACTTC
17	-	once	TRBV27	TRBJ2-5	CASSSRGAGIRQETQYF	TGTGCCAGCAGTTCTCGGGGAGCAGGGATCCGCCAAGAGACCCAGTACTTC
12	-	-	TRBV10-3	TRBJ1-6	CAISESGLDLHF	TGTGCCATCAGTGAGTCCGGCCTGGACCTCCACTTT
14	-	-	TRBV5-6	TRBJ2-3	CASSSGQSGDTQYF	TGTGCCAGCAGCTCCGGACAGAGCGGGGATACGCAGTATTTT
13	-	-	TRBV5-6	TRBJ2-5	CASSLITGETQYF	TGTGCCAGCAGCTTGATAACGGGAGAGACCCAGTACTTC
14	-	-	TRBV19	TRBJ1-5	CASSPGRNNQPQHF	TGTGCCAGTAGTCCTGGACGGAACAATCAGCCCCAGCATTTT
13	-	-	TRBV27	TRBJ2-7	CASSVGTNYEQYF	TGTGCCAGCAGTGTCGGGACAAACTACGAGCAGTACTTC
13	-	-	TRBV9	TRBJ2-7	CASSATASYEQYF	TGTGCCAGCAGCGCGACAGCATCCTACGAGCAGTACTTC
16	TRBD2	-	TRBV28	TRBJ2-1	CASTPGREHSYNEQFF	TGTGCCAGCACCCCTGGGCGGGAGCACTCCTACAATGAGCAGTTCTTC
14	-	-	TRBV2	TRBJ2-7	CASSVIGSSYEQYF	TGTGCCAGCAGTGTGATAGGGTCTTCTTACGAGCAGTACTTC
15	TRBD1	-	TRBV10-3	TRBJ1-5	CAITGTGYSNQPQHF	TGTGCCATCACAGGGACAGGATATAGCAATCAGCCCCAGCATTTT
14	-	-	TRBV5-1	TRBJ2-5	CASSLAGGQETQYF	TGCGCCAGCAGCTTGGCCGGGGGTCAAGAGACCCAGTACTTC
12	-	-	TRBV30	TRBJ2-4	CAWKRRGGIQYF	TGTGCCTGGAAGCGGCGGGGCGGCATTCAGTACTTC
13	-	-	TRBV27	TRBJ2-3	CATLSRGSDTQYF	TGTGCCACCCTATCCAGGGGCAGTGATACGCAGTATTTT
12	-	once	TRBV5-5	TRBJ2-7	CASSLDTYEQYF	TGTGCCAGCAGCTTGGACACCTACGAGCAGTACTTC
16	-	-	TRBV4-3	TRBJ2-2	CASSQAPGPNTGELFF	TGCGCCAGCAGCCAAGCACCGGGACCCAACACCGGGGAGCTGTTTTTT
15	-	-	TRBV5-1	TRBJ2-2	CATKTTPANTGELFF	TGCGCCACCAAAACCACACCCGCGAACACCGGGGAGCTGTTTTTT
13	-	-	TRBV28	TRBJ1-1	CASRFRGHTEAFF	TGTGCCAGCAGGTTCAGAGGTCACACTGAAGCTTTCTTT
15	-	-	TRBV7-9	TRBJ2-3	CASSLDGGNTDTQYF	TGTGCCAGCAGCTTAGATGGGGGAAACACAGATACGCAGTATTTT
14	-	-	TRBV6-4	TRBJ2-7	CASSDLRQSYEQYF	TGTGCCAGCAGTGACTTGAGGCAATCTTACGAGCAGTACTTC
13	TRBD1	-	TRBV7-2	TRBJ2-7	CASSQDRFYEQYF	TGTGCCAGCAGTCAGGACAGGTTCTACGAGCAGTACTTC
13	TRBD1	-	TRBV7-7	TRBJ2-5	CASSLTGVETQYF	TGTGCTAGCAGCTTGACAGGGGTAGAGACCCAGTACTTC
16	TRBD2	-	TRBV15	TRBJ2-1	CATSRYLAGDRNEQFF	TGTGCCACCAGCAGATACCTAGCGGGAGATAGGAATGAGCAGTTCTTC